These 2 T cell receptor beta chains originate from one sample sequenced in a study of cytomegalovirus exposure and HLA in healthy donors. It was with 60 Vbeta and 13 Jbeta primers that the PCR ran. Sequencing was performed with immunoSEQ multiplex PCR; in TCRdb, only in-frame clones are kept and a portion is missing. The sample contains some 130,000 clones, 77% of which appear only once. Sequencing was done on a sample of PBMCs. These receptors were obtained from a man aged 25-45 years in good health and CMV-seronegative.

This clone has only one observation. The CDR3 spells CASSVGWQGSDTGELFF. The CDR3 DNA reads as TGTGCCAGCAGCGTAGGGTGGCAGGGGAGCGACACCGGGGAGCTGTTTTTT. V gene TRBV9 combines with J gene TRBJ2-2; D may be TRBD1 (6 bases). V gave up 0 bases and J gave up 3 bases, with 15 bases separating them. Germline V gene data show CDR1 as SGDLS and CDR2 as YYNGEE. This CDR3 spans 17 amino acids. Full variable domain (rest looked up from reference TRBV9 and TRBJ2-2): DSGVTQTPKHLITATGQRVTLRCSPRSGDLSVYWYQQSLDQGLQFLIQYYNGEERAKGNILERFSAQQFPDLHSELNLSSLELGDSALYFCASSVGWQGSDTGELFFGEGSRLTVL.

J is TRBJ2-5 and V is TRBV7-9, with 8 bases matching TRBD1. The junction had 5 bases not matched to a gene; V was cut back by 3 bases and J by 2 bases. The CDR3 has 15 residues. Per germline, CDR1 SEHNR and CDR2 FQNEAQ (reference sequence). As DNA, the CDR3 is TGTGCCAGCAGCTTCAGCAGGGGGCGGCAAGAGACCCAGTACTTC. This encodes CASSFSRGRQETQYF. The full variable domain, rest sourced from reference TRBV7-9 and TRBJ2-5, is DTGVSQNPRHKITKRGQNVTFRCDPISEHNRLYWYRQTLGQGPEFLTYFQNEAQLEKSRLLSDRFSAERPKGSFSTLEIQRTEQGDSAMYLCASSFSRGRQETQYFGPGTRLLVL.